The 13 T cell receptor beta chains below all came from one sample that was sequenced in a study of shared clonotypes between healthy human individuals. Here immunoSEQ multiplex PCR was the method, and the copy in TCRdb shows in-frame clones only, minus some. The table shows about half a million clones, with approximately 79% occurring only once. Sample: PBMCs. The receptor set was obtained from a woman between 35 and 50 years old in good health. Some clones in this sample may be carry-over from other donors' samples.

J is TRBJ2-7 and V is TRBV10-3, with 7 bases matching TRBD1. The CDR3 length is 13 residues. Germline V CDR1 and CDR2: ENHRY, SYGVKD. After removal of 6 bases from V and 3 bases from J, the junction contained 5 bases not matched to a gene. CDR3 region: CAIRRQGDYEQYF. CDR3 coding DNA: TGTGCCATCAGGCGACAGGGAGACTACGAGCAGTACTTC.

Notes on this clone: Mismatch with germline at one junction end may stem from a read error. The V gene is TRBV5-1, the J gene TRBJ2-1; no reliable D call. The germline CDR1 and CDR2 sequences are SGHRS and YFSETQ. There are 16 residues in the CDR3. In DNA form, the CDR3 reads TGCGTCAGCAGCTCCGTACTAACGGGCCGATACAATGAGCAGTTCTTC. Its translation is CVSSSVLTGRYNEQFF.

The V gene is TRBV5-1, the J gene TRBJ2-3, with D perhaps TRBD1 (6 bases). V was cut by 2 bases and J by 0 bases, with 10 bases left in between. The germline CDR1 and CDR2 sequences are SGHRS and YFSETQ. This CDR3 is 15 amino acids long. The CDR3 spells CASSFTGSSTDTQYF. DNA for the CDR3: TGCGCCAGCAGCTTTACAGGGTCGAGCACAGATACGCAGTATTTT.

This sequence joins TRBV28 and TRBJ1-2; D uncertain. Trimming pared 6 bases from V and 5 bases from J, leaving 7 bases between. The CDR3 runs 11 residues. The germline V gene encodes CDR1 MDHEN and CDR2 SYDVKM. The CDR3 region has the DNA TGTGCCAGCAGCCTGCAGTATGGCTACACCTTC. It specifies CASSLQYGYTF.

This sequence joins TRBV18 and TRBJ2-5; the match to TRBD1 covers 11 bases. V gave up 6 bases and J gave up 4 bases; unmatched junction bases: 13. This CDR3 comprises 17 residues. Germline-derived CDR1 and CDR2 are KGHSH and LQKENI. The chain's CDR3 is CASSNHKGTGGRETQYF. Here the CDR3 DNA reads TGTGCCAGCTCGAACCACAAGGGGACAGGGGGGAGAGAGACCCAGTACTTC.

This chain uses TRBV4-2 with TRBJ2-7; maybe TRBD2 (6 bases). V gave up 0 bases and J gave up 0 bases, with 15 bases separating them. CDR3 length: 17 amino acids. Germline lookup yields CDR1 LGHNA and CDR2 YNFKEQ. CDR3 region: CASSQEGPAGSSYEQYF. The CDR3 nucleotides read TGTGCCAGCAGCCAAGAGGGCCCAGCGGGTAGCTCCTACGAGCAGTACTTC.

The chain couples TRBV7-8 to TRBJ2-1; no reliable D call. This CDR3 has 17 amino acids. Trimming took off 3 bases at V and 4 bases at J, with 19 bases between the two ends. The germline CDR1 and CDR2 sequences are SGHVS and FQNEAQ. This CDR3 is CASSLPRGGFSYNEQFF. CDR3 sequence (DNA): TGTGCCAGCAGCTTGCCGCGAGGTGGGTTCTCATACAATGAGCAGTTCTTC. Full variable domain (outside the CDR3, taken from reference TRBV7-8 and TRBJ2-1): GAGVSQSPRYKVAKRGQDVALRCDPISGHVSLFWYQQALGQGPEFLTYFQNEAQLDKSGLPSDRFFAERPEGSVSTLKIQRTQQEDSAVYLCASSLPRGGFSYNEQFFGPGTRLTVL.

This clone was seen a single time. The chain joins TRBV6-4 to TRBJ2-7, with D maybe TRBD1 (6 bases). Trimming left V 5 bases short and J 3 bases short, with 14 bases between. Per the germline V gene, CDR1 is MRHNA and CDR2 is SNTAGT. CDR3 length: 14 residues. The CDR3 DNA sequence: TGTGCCAGCAGTTACGGCAGGGGAGACTACGAGCAGTACTTC. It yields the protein CASSYGRGDYEQYF.

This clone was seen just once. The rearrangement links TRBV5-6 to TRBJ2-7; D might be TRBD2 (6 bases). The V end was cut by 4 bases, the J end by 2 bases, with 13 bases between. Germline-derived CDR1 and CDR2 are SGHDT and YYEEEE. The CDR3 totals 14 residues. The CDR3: CASSTGTGAYEQYF. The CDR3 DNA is TGTGCCAGCAGCACCGGGACTGGCGCCTACGAGCAGTACTTC.

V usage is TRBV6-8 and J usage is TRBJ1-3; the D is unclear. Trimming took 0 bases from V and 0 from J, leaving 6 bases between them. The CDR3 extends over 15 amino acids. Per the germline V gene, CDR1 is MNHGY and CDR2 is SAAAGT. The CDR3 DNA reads TGTGCCAGCAGTTACTCGCCTAGCTCTGGAAACACCATATATTTT. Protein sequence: CASSYSPSSGNTIYF.

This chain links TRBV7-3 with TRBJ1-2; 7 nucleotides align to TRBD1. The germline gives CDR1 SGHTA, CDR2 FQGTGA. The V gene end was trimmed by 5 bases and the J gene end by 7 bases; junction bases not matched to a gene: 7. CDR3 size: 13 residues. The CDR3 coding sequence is TGTGCCAGCAGCCCCTCAGGGGGAGGTGGCTACACCTTC. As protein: CASSPSGGGGYTF. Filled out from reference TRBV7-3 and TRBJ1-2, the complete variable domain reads GAGVSQTPSNKVTEKGKYVELRCDPISGHTALYWYRQSLGQGPEFLIYFQGTGAADDSGLPNDRFFAVRPEGSVSTLKIQRTERGDSAVYLCASSPSGGGGYTFGSGTRLTVV.

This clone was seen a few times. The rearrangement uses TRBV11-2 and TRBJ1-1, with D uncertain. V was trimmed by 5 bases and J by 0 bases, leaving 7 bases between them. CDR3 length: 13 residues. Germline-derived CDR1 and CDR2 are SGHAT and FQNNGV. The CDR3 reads CASSPDMNTEAFF. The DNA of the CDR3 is TGTGCCAGCAGCCCTGACATGAACACTGAAGCTTTCTTT.

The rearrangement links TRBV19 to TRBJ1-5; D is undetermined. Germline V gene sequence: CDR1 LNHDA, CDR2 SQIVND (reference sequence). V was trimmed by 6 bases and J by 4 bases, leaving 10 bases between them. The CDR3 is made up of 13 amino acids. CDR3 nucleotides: TGTGCCAGTAGGCAGCAAGGGAATCAGCCCCAGCATTTT. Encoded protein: CASRQQGNQPQHF.